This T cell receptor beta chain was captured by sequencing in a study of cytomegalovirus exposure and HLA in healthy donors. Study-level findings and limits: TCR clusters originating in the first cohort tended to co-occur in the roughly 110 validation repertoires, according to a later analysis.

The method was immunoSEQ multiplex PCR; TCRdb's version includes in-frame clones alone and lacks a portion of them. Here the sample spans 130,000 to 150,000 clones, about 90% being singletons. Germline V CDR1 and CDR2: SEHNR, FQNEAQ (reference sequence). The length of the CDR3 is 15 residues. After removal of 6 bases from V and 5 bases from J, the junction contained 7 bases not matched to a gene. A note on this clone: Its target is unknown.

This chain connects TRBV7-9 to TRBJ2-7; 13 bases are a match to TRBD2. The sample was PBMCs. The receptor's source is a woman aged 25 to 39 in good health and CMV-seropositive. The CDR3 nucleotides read TGTGCCAGCAGAGAGACTAGCGGGAGGCCCCACGAGCAGTACTTC. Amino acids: CASRETSGRPHEQYF.